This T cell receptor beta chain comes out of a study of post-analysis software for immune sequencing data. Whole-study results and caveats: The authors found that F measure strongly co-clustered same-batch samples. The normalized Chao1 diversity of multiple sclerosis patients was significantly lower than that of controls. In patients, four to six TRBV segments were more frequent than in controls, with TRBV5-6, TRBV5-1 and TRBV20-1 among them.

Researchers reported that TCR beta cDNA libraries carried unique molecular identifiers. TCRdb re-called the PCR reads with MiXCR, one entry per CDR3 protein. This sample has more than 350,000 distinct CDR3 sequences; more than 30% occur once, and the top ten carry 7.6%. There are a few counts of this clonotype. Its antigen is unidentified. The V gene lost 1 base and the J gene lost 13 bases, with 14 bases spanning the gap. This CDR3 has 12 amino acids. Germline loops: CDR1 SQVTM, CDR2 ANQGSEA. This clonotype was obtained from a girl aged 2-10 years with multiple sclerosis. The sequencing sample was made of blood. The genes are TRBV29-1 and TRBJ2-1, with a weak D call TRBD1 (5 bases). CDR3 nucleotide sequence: TGCAGCGTTGAAGGGATGAGACAGAGACAGTTCTTC. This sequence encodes CSVEGMRQRQFF.